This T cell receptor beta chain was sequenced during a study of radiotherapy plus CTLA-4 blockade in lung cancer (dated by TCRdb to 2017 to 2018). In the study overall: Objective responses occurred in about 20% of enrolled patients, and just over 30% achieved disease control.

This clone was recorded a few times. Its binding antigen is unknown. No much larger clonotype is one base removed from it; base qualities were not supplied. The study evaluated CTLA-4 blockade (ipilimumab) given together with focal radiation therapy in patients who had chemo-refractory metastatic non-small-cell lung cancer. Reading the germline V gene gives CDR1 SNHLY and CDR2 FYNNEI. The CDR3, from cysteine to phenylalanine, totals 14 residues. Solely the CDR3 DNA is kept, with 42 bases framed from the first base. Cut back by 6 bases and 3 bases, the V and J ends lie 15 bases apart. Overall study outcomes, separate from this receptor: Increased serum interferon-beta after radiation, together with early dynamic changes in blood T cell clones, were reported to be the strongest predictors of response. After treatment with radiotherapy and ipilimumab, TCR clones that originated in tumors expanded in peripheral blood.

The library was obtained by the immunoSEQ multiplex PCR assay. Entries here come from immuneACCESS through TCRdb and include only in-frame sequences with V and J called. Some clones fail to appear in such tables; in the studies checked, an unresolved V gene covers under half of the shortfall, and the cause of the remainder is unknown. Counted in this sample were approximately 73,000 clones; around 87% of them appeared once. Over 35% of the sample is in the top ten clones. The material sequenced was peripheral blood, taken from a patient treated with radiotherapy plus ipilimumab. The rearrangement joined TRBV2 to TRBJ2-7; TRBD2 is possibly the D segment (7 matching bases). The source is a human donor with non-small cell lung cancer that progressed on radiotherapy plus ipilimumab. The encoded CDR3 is CASRDAGDYYEQYF. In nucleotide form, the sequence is TGTGCCAGCAGGGACGCAGGGGACTACTACGAGCAGTACTTC.